The rows below give T cell receptor beta chains drawn from one sample of a study of shared clonotypes between healthy human individuals. Sequenced by immunoSEQ multiplex PCR; TCRdb stores in-frame clones only, minus some. The sample consists of just over 2,000,000 clones, about 94% of them appearing once. The specimen was naive CD8+ T cells sorted from blood. The receptors stem from a man between 18 and 29 years old in good health. CDR3s include the opening cysteine and the closing phenylalanine or tryptophan. Each record gives: D gene, J gene, clone size, V gene, CDR3 protein, CDR3 DNA. The D gene is left open where the match is weak. Where a row states a size, it is once, few, many or the class of an expanded clone; other rows omit it.

.,TRBJ1-3,.,TRBV10-2,CASRETGNTIYF,TGCGCCAGCAGAGAGACTGGAAACACCATATATTTT
TRBD1,TRBJ1-2,.,TRBV7-9,CASSDRQGEFDYGYTF,TGTGCCAGCAGCGATCGACAGGGGGAATTTGATTATGGCTACACCTTC
.,TRBJ2-2,once,TRBV11-2,CASSFTRGRELFF,TGTGCCAGCAGCTTCACTAGGGGGAGGGAGCTGTTTTTT
TRBD1,TRBJ2-5,.,TRBV7-8,CASSLSAGGSQETQYF,TGTGCCAGCAGCTTATCCGCAGGGGGCTCACAAGAGACCCAGTACTTC
TRBD1,TRBJ2-5,.,TRBV7-9,CASSSTRTGDQETQYF,TGTGCCAGCAGTTCAACCCGGACAGGCGATCAAGAGACCCAGTACTTC
.,TRBJ1-2,.,TRBV29-1,CSVEFWGWGNYGYTF,TGCAGCGTTGAATTTTGGGGATGGGGGAACTATGGCTACACCTTC
TRBD1,TRBJ1-2,.,TRBV27,CASSWGQSYGYTF,TGTGCCAGCAGTTGGGGACAGAGCTATGGCTACACCTTC
.,TRBJ2-2,.,TRBV18,CASSPPDSGVTGELFF,TGTGCCAGCTCACCACCGGATAGCGGAGTCACCGGGGAGCTGTTTTTT
.,TRBJ1-6,.,TRBV7-9,CASSLGSSPLHF,TGTGCCAGCAGCTTAGGGAGTTCACCCCTCCACTTT
.,TRBJ2-7,once,TRBV5-1,CASSPTTGYEQYF,TGCGCCAGCAGCCCTACAACGGGATACGAGCAGTACTTC
TRBD1,TRBJ1-1,.,TRBV5-6,CASSDQTGEMGTEAFF,TGTGCCAGCAGCGATCAGACAGGGGAGATGGGCACTGAAGCTTTCTTT
TRBD2,TRBJ2-7,.,TRBV9,CASSPHRTSGLHEQYF,TGTGCCAGCAGCCCCCATCGGACTAGCGGCCTCCACGAGCAGTACTTC
TRBD1,TRBJ2-2,.,TRBV19,CASRDGQGWDTGELFF,TGTGCCAGTAGGGACGGACAGGGATGGGACACCGGGGAGCTGTTTTTT
.,TRBJ1-1,.,TRBV7-8,CASVQLTLNTEAFF,TGTGCCAGCGTACAGCTTACGCTGAACACTGAAGCTTTCTTT
.,TRBJ1-3,.,TRBV5-1,CASSPVGGTGNTIYF,TGCGCCAGCAGCCCAGTTGGAGGGACTGGAAACACCATATATTTT
TRBD1,TRBJ2-6,.,TRBV2,CASSGGQGVVWANVLTF,TGTGCCAGCAGTGGTGGACAGGGGGTTGTCTGGGCCAACGTCCTGACTTTC
.,TRBJ2-1,.,TRBV30,CAWSLRESNEQFF,TGTGCCTGGAGCCTTAGGGAGTCTAATGAGCAGTTCTTC
TRBD1,TRBJ1-2,.,TRBV27,CASSSPGQGLGYTF,TGTGCCAGCAGTTCCCCGGGACAGGGGCTTGGCTACACCTTC
.,TRBJ1-1,.,TRBV7-2,CASTPRVRETNTEAFF,TGTGCCAGCACCCCCCGCGTCAGGGAAACGAACACTGAAGCTTTCTTT
.,TRBJ2-3,few,TRBV2,CASAEQGITDTQYF,TGTGCCAGCGCGGAGCAGGGCATCACAGATACGCAGTATTTT
.,TRBJ2-7,.,TRBV4-1,CASSQEGGAIYEQYF,TGCGCCAGCAGCCAAGAGGGGGGGGCGATCTACGAGCAGTACTTC
.,TRBJ1-1,.,TRBV4-1,CASSQDGQGWVNTEAFF,TGCGCCAGCAGCCAAGATGGGCAGGGGTGGGTGAACACTGAAGCTTTCTTT
TRBD1,TRBJ1-1,once,TRBV29-1,CSVEGQGQGMNTEAFF,TGCAGCGTTGAAGGACAGGGACAGGGGATGAACACTGAAGCTTTCTTT
TRBD2,TRBJ2-1,.,TRBV4-1,CASSQVGGGPAEQFF,TGCGCCAGCAGCCAAGTTGGCGGGGGGCCCGCTGAGCAGTTCTTC
.,TRBJ2-3,.,TRBV28,CASSLYPGTTDTQYF,TGTGCCAGCAGTTTATATCCAGGTACCACAGATACGCAGTATTTT
.,TRBJ2-1,.,TRBV7-9,CASSRREGEQFF,TGTGCCAGCAGCCGTCGAGAAGGGGAGCAGTTCTTC
.,TRBJ1-4,.,TRBV11-2,CASSLGDVQGEKLFF,TGTGCCAGCAGCTTAGGCGACGTCCAGGGGGAAAAACTGTTTTTT
.,TRBJ2-7,.,TRBV5-4,CASSDPTKTYEQYF,TGTGCCAGCAGCGATCCGACAAAAACCTACGAGCAGTACTTC
.,TRBJ2-2,.,TRBV27,CASSFQSSGELFF,TGTGCCAGCAGTTTTCAGTCCTCTGGGGAGCTGTTTTTT
TRBD2,TRBJ2-7,.,TRBV28,CASSPLGLGNPEQYF,TGTGCCAGCAGTCCTTTGGGACTAGGAAACCCCGAGCAGTACTTC
.,TRBJ2-3,.,TRBV10-1,CASSSGDTQYF,TGCGCCAGCAGTAGCGGAGATACGCAGTATTTT